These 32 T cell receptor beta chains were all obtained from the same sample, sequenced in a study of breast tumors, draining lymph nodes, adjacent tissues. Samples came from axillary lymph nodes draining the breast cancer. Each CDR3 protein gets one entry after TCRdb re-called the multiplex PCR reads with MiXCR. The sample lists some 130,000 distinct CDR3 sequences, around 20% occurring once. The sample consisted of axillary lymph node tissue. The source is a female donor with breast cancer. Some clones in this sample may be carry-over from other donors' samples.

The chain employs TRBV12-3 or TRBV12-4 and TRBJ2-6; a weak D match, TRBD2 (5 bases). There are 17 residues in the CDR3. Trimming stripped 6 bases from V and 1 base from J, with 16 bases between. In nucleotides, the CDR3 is TGTGCCAGCAGCCCTGGACGGGGAGTGTCTGGGGCCAACGTCCTGACTTTC. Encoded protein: CASSPGRGVSGANVLTF.

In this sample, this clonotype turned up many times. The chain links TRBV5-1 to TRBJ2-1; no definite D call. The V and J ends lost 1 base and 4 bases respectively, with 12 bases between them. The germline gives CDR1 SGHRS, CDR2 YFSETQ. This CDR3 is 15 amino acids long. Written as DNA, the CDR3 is TGCGCCAGCAGCTTGTTACAGAACCTATACAATGAGCAGTTCTTC. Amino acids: CASSLLQNLYNEQFF.

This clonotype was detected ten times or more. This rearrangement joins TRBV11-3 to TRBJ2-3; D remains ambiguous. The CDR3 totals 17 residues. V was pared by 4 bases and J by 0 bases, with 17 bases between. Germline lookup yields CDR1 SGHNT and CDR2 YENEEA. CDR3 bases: TGTGCCAGCAGCTCATCTGAGCGTCCGCTGAGCACAGATACGCAGTATTTT. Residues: CASSSSERPLSTDTQYF.

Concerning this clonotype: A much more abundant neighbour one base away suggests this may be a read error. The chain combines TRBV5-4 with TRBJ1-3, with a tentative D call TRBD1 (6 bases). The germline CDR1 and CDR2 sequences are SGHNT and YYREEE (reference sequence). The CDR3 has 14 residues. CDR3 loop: CASGRQVAGTTIYF. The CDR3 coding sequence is TGTGCCAGCGGAAGACAGGTCGCTGGAACCACCATATATTTT. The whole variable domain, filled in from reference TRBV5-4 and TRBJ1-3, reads ETGVTQSPTHLIKTRGQQVTLRCSSQSGHNTVSWYQQALGQGPQFIFQYYREEENGRGNFPPRFSGLQFPNYSSELNVNALELDDSALYLCASGRQVAGTTIYFGEGSWLTVV.

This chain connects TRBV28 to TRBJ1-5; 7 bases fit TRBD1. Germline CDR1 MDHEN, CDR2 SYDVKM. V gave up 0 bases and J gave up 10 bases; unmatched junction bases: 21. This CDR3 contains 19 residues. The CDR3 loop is CASSLWGGTTGAGAGPQHF. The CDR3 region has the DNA TGTGCCAGCAGTTTATGGGGGGGAACTACAGGGGCCGGCGCCGGACCCCAGCATTTT. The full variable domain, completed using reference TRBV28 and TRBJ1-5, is DVKVTQSSRYLVKRTGEKVFLECVQDMDHENMFWYRQDPGLGLRLIYFSYDVKMKEKGDIPEGYSVSREKKERFSLILESASTNQTSMYLCASSLWGGTTGAGAGPQHFGDGTRLSIL.

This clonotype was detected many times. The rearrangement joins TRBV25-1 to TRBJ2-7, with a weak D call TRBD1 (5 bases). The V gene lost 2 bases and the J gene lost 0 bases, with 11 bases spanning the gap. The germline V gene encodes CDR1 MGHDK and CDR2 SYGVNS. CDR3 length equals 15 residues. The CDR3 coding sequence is TGTGCCAGCAGTGAAGACAGATATTTCTCCTACGAGCAGTACTTC. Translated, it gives CASSEDRYFSYEQYF.

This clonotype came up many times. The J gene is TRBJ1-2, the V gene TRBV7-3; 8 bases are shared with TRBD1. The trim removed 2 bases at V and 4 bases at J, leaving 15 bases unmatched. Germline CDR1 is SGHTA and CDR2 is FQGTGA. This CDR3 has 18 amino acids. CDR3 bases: TGTGCCAGCAGCTTATGGGGGACCAGGGGGCCAGGGGCCTATGGCTACACCTTC. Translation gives CASSLWGTRGPGAYGYTF.

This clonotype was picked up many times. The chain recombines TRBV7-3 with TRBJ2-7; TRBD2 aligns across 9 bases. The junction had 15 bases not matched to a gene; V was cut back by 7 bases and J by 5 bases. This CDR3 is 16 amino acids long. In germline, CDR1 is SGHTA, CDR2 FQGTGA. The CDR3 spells CASIFGTSLNKDEQYF. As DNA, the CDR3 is TGTGCCAGCATCTTCGGGACTAGCCTCAACAAGGACGAGCAGTACTTC.

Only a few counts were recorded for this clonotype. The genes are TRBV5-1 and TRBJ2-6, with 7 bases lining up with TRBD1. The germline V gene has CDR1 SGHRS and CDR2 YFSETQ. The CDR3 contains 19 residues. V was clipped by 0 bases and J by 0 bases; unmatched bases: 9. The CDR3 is CASSLVSGQDFSGANVLTF. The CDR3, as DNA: TGCGCCAGCAGCTTGGTCAGCGGACAGGACTTCTCTGGGGCCAACGTCCTGACTTTC.

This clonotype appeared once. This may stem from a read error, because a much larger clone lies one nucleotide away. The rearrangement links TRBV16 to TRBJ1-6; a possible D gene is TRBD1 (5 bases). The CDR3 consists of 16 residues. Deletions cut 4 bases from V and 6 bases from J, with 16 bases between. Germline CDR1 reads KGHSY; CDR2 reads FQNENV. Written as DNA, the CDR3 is TGTGCCAGCAGCCCTCGCAGGGCGGATGGTAATTCACCCCTCCACTTT. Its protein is CASSPRRADGNSPLHF.

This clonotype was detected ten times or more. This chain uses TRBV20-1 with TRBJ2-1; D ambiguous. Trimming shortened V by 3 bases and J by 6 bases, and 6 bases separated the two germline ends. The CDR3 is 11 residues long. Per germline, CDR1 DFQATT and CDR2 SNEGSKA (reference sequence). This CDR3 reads CSARHGNEQFF. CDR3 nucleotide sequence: TGCAGTGCTAGGCACGGCAATGAGCAGTTCTTC.

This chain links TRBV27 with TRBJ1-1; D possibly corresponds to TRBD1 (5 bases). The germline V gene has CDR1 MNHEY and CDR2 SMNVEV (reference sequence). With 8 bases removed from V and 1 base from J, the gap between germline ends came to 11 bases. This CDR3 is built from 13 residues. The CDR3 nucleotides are TGTGCCAGCCAAAAACAGGAGAACACTGAAGCTTTCTTT. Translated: CASQKQENTEAFF.

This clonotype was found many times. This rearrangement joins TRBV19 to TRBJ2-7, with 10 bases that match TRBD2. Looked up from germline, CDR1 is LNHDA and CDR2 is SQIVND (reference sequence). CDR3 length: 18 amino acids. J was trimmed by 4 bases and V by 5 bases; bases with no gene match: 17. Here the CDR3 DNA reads TGTGCCAGTAGTGTTCGACTAGCGGGTTATTCCCAGCCTTACGAGCAGTACTTC. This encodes CASSVRLAGYSQPYEQYF.

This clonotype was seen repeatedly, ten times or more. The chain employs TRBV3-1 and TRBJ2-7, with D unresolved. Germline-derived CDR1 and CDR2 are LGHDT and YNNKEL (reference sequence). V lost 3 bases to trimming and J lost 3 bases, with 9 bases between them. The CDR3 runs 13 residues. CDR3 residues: CASSHSPIYEQYF. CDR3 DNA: TGTGCCAGCAGCCACTCTCCAATCTACGAGCAGTACTTC.

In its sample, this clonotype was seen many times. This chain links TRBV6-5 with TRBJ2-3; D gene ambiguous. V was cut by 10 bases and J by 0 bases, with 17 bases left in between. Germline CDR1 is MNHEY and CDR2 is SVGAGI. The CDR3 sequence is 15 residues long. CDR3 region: CAITPGDSSTDTQYF. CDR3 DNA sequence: TGTGCCATTACACCTGGGGATTCTAGCACAGATACGCAGTATTTT.

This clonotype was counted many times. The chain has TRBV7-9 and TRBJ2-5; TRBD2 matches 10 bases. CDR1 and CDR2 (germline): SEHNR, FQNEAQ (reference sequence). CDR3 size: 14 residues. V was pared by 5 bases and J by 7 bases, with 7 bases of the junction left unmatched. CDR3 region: CASSTERTSGTQYF. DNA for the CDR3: TGTGCCAGCAGCACAGAAAGGACTAGCGGGACCCAGTACTTC.

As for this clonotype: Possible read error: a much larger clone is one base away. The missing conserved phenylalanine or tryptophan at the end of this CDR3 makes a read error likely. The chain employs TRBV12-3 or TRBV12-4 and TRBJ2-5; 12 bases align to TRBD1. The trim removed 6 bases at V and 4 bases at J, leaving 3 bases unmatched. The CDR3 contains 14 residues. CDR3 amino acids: CASSQGQGAETQYL. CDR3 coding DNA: TGTGCCAGCAGCCAGGGACAGGGGGCAGAGACCCAGTACCTC.

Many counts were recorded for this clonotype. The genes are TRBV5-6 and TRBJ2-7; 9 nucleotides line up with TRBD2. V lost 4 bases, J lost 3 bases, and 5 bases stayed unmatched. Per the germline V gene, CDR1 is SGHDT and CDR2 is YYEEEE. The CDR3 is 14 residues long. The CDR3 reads CASSGTSSGYEQYF. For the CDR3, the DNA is TGTGCCAGCAGCGGGACTAGCTCGGGCTACGAGCAGTACTTC.

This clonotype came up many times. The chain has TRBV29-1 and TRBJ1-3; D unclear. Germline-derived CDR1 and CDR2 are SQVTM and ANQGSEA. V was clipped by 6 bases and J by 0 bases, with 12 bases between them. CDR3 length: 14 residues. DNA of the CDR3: TGCAGCGTGGAGCATGTCCCCTCTGGAAACACCATATATTTT. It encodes CSVEHVPSGNTIYF.

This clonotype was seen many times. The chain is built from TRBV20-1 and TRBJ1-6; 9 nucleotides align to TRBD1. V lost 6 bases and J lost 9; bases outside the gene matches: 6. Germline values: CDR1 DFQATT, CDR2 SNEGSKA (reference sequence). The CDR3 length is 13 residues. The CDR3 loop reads CSARQGEGSPLHF. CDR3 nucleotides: TGCAGTGCAAGACAGGGGGAAGGTTCACCCCTCCACTTT.

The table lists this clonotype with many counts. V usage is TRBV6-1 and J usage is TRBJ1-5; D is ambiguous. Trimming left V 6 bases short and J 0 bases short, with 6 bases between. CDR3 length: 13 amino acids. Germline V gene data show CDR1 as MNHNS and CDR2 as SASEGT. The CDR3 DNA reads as TGTGCCAGCAGATCGGTTAGCAATCAGCCCCAGCATTTT. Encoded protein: CASRSVSNQPQHF.

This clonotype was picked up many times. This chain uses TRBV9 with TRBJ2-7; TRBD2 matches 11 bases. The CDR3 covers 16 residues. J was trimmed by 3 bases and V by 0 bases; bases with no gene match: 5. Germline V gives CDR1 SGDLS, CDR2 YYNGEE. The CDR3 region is CASSVEGLADFYEQYF. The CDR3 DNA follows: TGTGCCAGCAGCGTAGAGGGACTAGCGGATTTCTACGAGCAGTACTTC.

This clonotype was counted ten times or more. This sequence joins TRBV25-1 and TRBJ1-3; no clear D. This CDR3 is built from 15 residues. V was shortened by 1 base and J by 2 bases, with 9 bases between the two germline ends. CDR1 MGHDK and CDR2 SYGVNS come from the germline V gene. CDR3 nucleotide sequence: TGTGCCAGCAGTGAATGGCAGGCAACTGGAAACACCATATATTTT. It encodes CASSEWQATGNTIYF.

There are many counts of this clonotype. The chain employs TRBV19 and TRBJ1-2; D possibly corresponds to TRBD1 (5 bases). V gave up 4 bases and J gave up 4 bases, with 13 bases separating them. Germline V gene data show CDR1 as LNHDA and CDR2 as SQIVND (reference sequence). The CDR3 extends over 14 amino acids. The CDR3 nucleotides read TGTGCCAGTAGTAGGGACGGTACTGGCTATGGCTACACCTTC. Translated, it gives CASSRDGTGYGYTF.

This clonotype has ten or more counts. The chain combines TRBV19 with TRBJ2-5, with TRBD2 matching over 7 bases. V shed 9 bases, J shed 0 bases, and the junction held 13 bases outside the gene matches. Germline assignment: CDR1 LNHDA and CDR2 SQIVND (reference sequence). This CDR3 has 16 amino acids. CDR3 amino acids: CARRASGLLYQETQYF. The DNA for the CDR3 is TGTGCCAGGAGGGCTAGCGGTCTCCTGTACCAAGAGACCCAGTACTTC.

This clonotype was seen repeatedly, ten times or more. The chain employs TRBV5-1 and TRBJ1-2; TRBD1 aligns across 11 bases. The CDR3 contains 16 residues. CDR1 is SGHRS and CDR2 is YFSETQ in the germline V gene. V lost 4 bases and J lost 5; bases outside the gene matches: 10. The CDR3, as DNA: TGCGCCAGCAGCACCGGTGGACAGGGGGCGCATTATGGCTACACCTTC. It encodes CASSTGGQGAHYGYTF.

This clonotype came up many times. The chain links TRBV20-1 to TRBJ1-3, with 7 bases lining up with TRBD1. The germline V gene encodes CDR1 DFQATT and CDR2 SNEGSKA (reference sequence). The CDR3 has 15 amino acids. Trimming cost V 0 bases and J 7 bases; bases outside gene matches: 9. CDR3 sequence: CSARDLAQGRNTIYF. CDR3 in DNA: TGCAGTGCTAGAGATTTGGCACAGGGGAGGAACACCATATATTTT.

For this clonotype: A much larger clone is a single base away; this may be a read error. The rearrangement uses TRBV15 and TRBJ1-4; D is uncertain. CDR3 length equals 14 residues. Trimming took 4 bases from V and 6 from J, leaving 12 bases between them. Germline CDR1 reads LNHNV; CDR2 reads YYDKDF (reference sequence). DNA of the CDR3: TGTGCCACCAGCAATAGAATGGCGGATGAAAAACTGTTTTTT. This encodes CATSNRMADEKLFF.

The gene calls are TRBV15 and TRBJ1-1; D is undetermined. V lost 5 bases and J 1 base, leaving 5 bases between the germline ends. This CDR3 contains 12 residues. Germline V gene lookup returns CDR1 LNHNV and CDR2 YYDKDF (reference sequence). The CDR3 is CATSWANTEAFF. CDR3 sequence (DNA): TGTGCCACCAGCTGGGCGAACACTGAAGCTTTCTTT.

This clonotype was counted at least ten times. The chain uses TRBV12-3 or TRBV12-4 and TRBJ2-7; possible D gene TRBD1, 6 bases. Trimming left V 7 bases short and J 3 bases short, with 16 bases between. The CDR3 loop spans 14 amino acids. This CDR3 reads CASTLQGANYEQYF. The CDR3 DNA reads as TGTGCCAGCACATTACAGGGAGCGAACTACGAGCAGTACTTC.

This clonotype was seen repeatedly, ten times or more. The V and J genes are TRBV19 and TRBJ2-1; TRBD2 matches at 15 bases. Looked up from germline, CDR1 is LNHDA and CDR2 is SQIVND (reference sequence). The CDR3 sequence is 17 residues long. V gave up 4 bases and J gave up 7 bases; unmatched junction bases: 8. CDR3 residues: CASSTLWTSGGANEQFF. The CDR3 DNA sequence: TGTGCCAGTAGTACCCTGTGGACTAGCGGGGGGGCTAATGAGCAGTTCTTC.

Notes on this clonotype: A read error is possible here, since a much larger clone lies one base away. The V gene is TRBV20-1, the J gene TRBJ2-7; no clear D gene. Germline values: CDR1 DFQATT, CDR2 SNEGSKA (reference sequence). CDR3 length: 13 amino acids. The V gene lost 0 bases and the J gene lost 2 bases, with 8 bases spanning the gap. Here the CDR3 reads CSAREGSTYEQYF. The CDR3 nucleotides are TGCAGTGCTAGAGAGGGATCTACCTACGAGCAGTACTTC.